The 26 T cell receptor beta chains below were found in one sample sequenced in a study of shared clonotypes between healthy human individuals. In the naive CD8 group, cells lacked CD45RO and were positively selected for CCR7, so terminally differentiated effector memory CD45RA+ cells were left out. Libraries were prepared by immunoSEQ multiplex PCR; TCRdb keeps only in-frame clonotypes and omits some of them. The data show some 2,100,000 clones, approximately 94% seen once. Sequencing was performed on naive CD8+ T cells from PBMCs. These receptor sequences come from a man aged 18 to 29 in good health. Some clones in this sample may be carry-over from other donors' samples.

The J gene is TRBJ2-7, the V gene TRBV6-1; D may match TRBD1 or TRBD2 (5 bases each). This CDR3 region has 17 residues. V lost 2 bases and J lost 2, with 19 bases in between. The germline gives CDR1 MNHNS, CDR2 SASEGT. The CDR3 region has the DNA TGTGCCAGCAGTGAATTTGCCCCAGGGAGAATCGCCTACGAGCAGTACTTC. As protein: CASSEFAPGRIAYEQYF.

The V and J genes are TRBV28 and TRBJ2-3, with 7 bases matching TRBD2. This CDR3 spans 16 amino acids. The germline gives CDR1 MDHEN, CDR2 SYDVKM. J was trimmed by 4 bases and V by 5 bases; bases with no gene match: 12. CDR3 nucleotides: TGTGCCAGCAGTCACCCGGCGCGGGAGCCCCCAGATACGCAGTATTTT. Amino acids: CASSHPAREPPDTQYF.

The V gene is TRBV4-1, the J gene TRBJ1-3; no reliable D call. This CDR3 is built from 21 residues. The V gene's germline CDR1 is MGHRA and CDR2 YSYEKL. Trimming removed 0 bases at V and 0 bases at J, with 24 bases between. The CDR3 DNA sequence: TGCGCCAGCAGCCAAGATAGAACCATGGCCAACAGCCCCTTCTCTGGAAACACCATATATTTT. Amino acids: CASSQDRTMANSPFSGNTIYF.

This rearrangement joins TRBV10-2 to TRBJ2-7; unclear D gene. The ends were cut back, 7 bases at V and 3 bases at J, with 7 bases in the middle. The germline V gene has CDR1 WSHSY and CDR2 SAAADI. The CDR3 contains 11 residues. The CDR3 sequence: CASKVGYEQYF. Written as DNA, the CDR3 is TGCGCCAGCAAAGTCGGCTACGAGCAGTACTTC.

The chain couples TRBV4-3 to TRBJ1-2, with 8 bases matching TRBD1. CDR1 LGHNA and CDR2 YSLEER come from the germline V gene. The CDR3 has 14 amino acids. The V and J ends lost 4 bases and 4 bases, in that order; junction bases with no gene match: 5. The CDR3 sequence: CASSPTGGPYGYTF. CDR3 DNA: TGCGCCAGCAGCCCCACAGGGGGTCCCTATGGCTACACCTTC.

The chain is built from TRBV2 and TRBJ2-1; no clear D. The CDR3 sequence is 15 residues long. Germline V CDR1 and CDR2: SNHLY, FYNNEI. V lost 2 bases, J lost 7 bases, and 15 bases lay in between. This chain's CDR3 is CASSEWSSWGNEQFF. CDR3 bases: TGTGCCAGCAGTGAATGGTCTAGTTGGGGTAATGAGCAGTTCTTC.

The chain couples TRBV13 to TRBJ2-7; D might be TRBD1 or TRBD2, each matching 5 bases. The CDR3 sequence is 14 residues long. Germline CDR1 and CDR2: PRHDT and FYEKMQ (reference sequence). Trimming cost V 5 bases and J 2 bases, with 13 bases left between them. The CDR3 DNA reads TGTGCCAGCAGCCCCGGGACGTCTGCCTACGAGCAGTACTTC. This translates into CASSPGTSAYEQYF.

The V call is TRBV27, the J call TRBJ1-1; D is perhaps TRBD1 (5 bases). The V gene's germline CDR1 is MNHEY and CDR2 SMNVEV (reference sequence). The CDR3 spans 14 residues. V was shortened by 5 bases and J by 3 bases, with 13 bases between the two germline ends. The CDR3 sequence: CASSPLTEDTEAFF. Written as DNA, the CDR3 is TGTGCCAGCAGTCCACTGACAGAGGACACTGAAGCTTTCTTT.

The chain links TRBV7-8 to TRBJ1-5, with D uncertain. This CDR3 contains 15 residues. Germline-derived CDR1 and CDR2 are SGHVS and FQNEAQ. V was pared by 5 bases and J by 3 bases, with 14 bases between. The CDR3 region is CASSPPVGSNQPQHF. Written as DNA, the CDR3 is TGTGCCAGCAGCCCGCCCGTCGGTTCCAATCAGCCCCAGCATTTT.

V gene TRBV4-1 combines with J gene TRBJ1-4; TRBD1 is a possible D gene (6 bases). Germline values: CDR1 MGHRA, CDR2 YSYEKL. This CDR3 is 17 amino acids long. V gave up 4 bases and J gave up 1 base, with 16 bases separating them. The CDR3 here is CASSPVVRRGTNEKLFF. The CDR3 DNA sequence: TGCGCCAGCAGCCCTGTTGTCCGCAGGGGAACTAATGAAAAACTGTTTTTT.

This sequence joins TRBV5-4 and TRBJ1-1; tentative D call: TRBD1 (6 bases). V was shortened by 3 bases and J by 5 bases, with 14 bases between the two germline ends. The germline CDR1 and CDR2 sequences are SGHNT and YYREEE (reference sequence). The CDR3 extends over 14 amino acids. The CDR3 protein is CASSWQGSWTEAFF. The CDR3 DNA is TGTGCCAGCAGCTGGCAGGGGTCGTGGACTGAAGCTTTCTTT.

The rearrangement joins TRBV2 to TRBJ2-3, with D hard to call. CDR1 SNHLY and CDR2 FYNNEI come from the germline V gene. The V end lost 1 base, the J end lost 2 bases, and 10 bases lay between the germline ends. The CDR3 is 15 residues long. The CDR3 nucleotides read TGTGCCAGCAGTGAAGGTCAGGAGTCCACAGATACGCAGTATTTT. Translated, it gives CASSEGQESTDTQYF.

The count of this clone is one. This CDR3 is also generated by other DNA sequences in the sample. V is TRBV19 and J is TRBJ1-5; TRBD1 might be the D (6 bases). This CDR3 region has 13 residues. Trimming left V 6 bases short and J 4 bases short, with 10 bases between. Germline V gene sequence: CDR1 LNHDA, CDR2 SQIVND (reference sequence). Written as DNA, the CDR3 is TGTGCCAGTAGCCGGACAGTTAATCAGCCCCAGCATTTT. Encoded protein: CASSRTVNQPQHF.

The chain is built from TRBV6-5 and TRBJ2-1, with TRBD2 matching over 8 bases. The germline gives CDR1 MNHEY, CDR2 SVGAGI. The CDR3 length is 13 residues. V lost 5 bases, J lost 10 bases, and 7 bases stayed unmatched. The DNA for the CDR3 is TGTGCCAGCAGTCCAAACTTAGCGGGAGAGCAGTTCTTC. It yields the protein CASSPNLAGEQFF.

Comment on this clone: Other DNA sequences in this specimen translate into the identical CDR3. This rearrangement joins TRBV27 to TRBJ2-1; D unresolved. Germline V gene data show CDR1 as MNHEY and CDR2 as SMNVEV (reference sequence). The CDR3 extends over 15 amino acids. V gave up 0 bases and J gave up 1 base, with 7 bases separating them. The CDR3 DNA sequence: TGTGCCAGCAGTTTATCGCTCGGGTCCTACAATGAGCAGTTCTTC. It codes for CASSLSLGSYNEQFF.

This clone was detected once. The V gene is TRBV5-1, the J gene TRBJ2-3, with 7 bases that match TRBD2. This CDR3 has 15 amino acids. J lost 5 bases, V lost 0 bases, and 6 bases had no gene match. Per the germline V gene, CDR1 is SGHRS and CDR2 is YFSETQ. CDR3 coding DNA: TGCGCCAGCAGCTTGGAGACTAGCCGGGGAGATACGCAGTATTTT. Its protein product is CASSLETSRGDTQYF. Full variable domain (remainder filled in from reference TRBV5-1 and TRBJ2-3): KAGVTQTPRYLIKTRGQQVTLSCSPISGHRSVSWYQQTPGQGLQFLFEYFSETQRNKGNFPGRFSGRQFSNSRSEMNVSTLELGDSALYLCASSLETSRGDTQYFGPGTRLTVL.

This clone came up a few times. Other DNA sequences in this sample translate to the same CDR3. V usage is TRBV5-6 and J usage is TRBJ1-5; D not resolved. Trimming shortened V by 1 base and J by 2 bases, and 7 bases separated the two germline ends. The CDR3 has 14 amino acids. CDR1 SGHDT and CDR2 YYEEEE come from the germline V gene. This CDR3 is CASSLSGGNQPQHF. CDR3 DNA: TGTGCCAGCAGCTTGTCGGGCGGCAATCAGCCCCAGCATTTT.

The J gene is TRBJ2-3, the V gene TRBV7-9; D ambiguous. CDR1 is SEHNR and CDR2 is FQNEAQ in the germline V gene (reference sequence). V lost 2 bases and J 6 bases, leaving 9 bases between the germline ends. CDR3 length equals 13 residues. This CDR3 reads CASSLTGPDTQYF. The CDR3 nucleotides are TGTGCCAGCAGCTTAACCGGGCCGGATACGCAGTATTTT.

About this clone: Distinct nucleotide sequences in the sample also encode this CDR3. This sequence joins TRBV9 and TRBJ2-7; D may be TRBD2 (6 bases). Germline CDR1 and CDR2: SGDLS and YYNGEE. Deletions cut 3 bases from V and 2 bases from J, with 12 bases between. The CDR3 is 14 residues long. CDR3 amino acids: CASSAGGATYEQYF. In DNA form, the CDR3 reads TGTGCCAGCAGCGCCGGAGGGGCGACCTACGAGCAGTACTTC.

This clone was detected once. The chain combines TRBV15 with TRBJ2-7, with TRBD1 matching over 7 bases. Germline V CDR1 and CDR2: LNHNV, YYDKDF (reference sequence). The CDR3 consists of 14 residues. V gave up 5 bases and J gave up 2 bases; unmatched junction bases: 6. DNA for the CDR3: TGTGCCACCAGCGCAACAGGGGAGACCTACGAGCAGTACTTC. It encodes CATSATGETYEQYF.

Turning to this clone: Distinct nucleotide sequences in the sample also encode this CDR3. The chain carries TRBV27 and TRBJ2-7; weak D call: TRBD1 (5 bases). From germline, CDR1 is MNHEY and CDR2 SMNVEV (reference sequence). The germline V and J ends were trimmed by 6 bases and 4 bases, with 7 bases remaining between them. The CDR3 has 11 residues. The CDR3 spells CASSQGYEQYF. The CDR3 DNA follows: TGTGCCAGCAGCCAGGGTTACGAGCAGTACTTC.

The chain recombines TRBV4-1 with TRBJ2-1; D uncertain. The V end lost 4 bases, the J end lost 4 bases, and 11 bases lay between the germline ends. There are 14 residues in the CDR3. From germline, CDR1 is MGHRA and CDR2 YSYEKL. CDR3 nucleotide sequence: TGCGCCAGCAGCCCCCTTTCGGGTTACAATGAGCAGTTCTTC. It translates to CASSPLSGYNEQFF.

The chain has TRBV27 and TRBJ2-7, with D perhaps assigned TRBD1 or TRBD2 (5 bases each). V lost 7 bases and J 7 bases, leaving 20 bases between the germline ends. Germline CDR1 is MNHEY and CDR2 is SMNVEV (reference sequence). CDR3 length equals 14 residues. The chain's CDR3 is CASTESWGSGEQYF. The DNA for the CDR3 is TGTGCCAGCACTGAGAGTTGGGGGTCCGGGGAGCAGTACTTC.

The genes are TRBV7-3 and TRBJ2-1; TRBD1 or TRBD2 may be the D gene (5 bases each). From germline, CDR1 is SGHTA and CDR2 FQGTGA. The germline V and J ends were trimmed by 0 bases and 9 bases, with 21 bases remaining between them. The CDR3 runs 17 residues. The CDR3 protein is CASSLTLAGRGWGEQFF. The CDR3 coding sequence is TGTGCCAGCAGCTTAACGCTAGCTGGAAGGGGCTGGGGTGAGCAGTTCTTC.

The chain uses TRBV27 and TRBJ1-2, with 8 nucleotides matching TRBD1. Trimming took 6 bases from V and 4 from J; bases not matched to a gene: 7. The CDR3 sequence is 14 residues long. In germline, CDR1 is MNHEY, CDR2 SMNVEV (reference sequence). The CDR3 protein is CASSRTGGGYGYTF. Written as DNA, the CDR3 is TGTGCCAGCAGCCGAACAGGGGGTGGCTATGGCTACACCTTC.

This chain connects TRBV28 to TRBJ2-1; possible D gene TRBD1, 6 bases. The length of the CDR3 is 14 residues. Trimming stripped 5 bases from V and 8 bases from J, with 16 bases between. Per the germline V gene, CDR1 is MDHEN and CDR2 is SYDVKM. CDR3 protein: CASSPQTGYHEQFF. The DNA for the CDR3 is TGTGCCAGCAGTCCCCAAACAGGGTACCATGAGCAGTTCTTC. Together with reference TRBV28 and TRBJ2-1, the CDR3 gives the full variable domain: DVKVTQSSRYLVKRTGEKVFLECVQDMDHENMFWYRQDPGLGLRLIYFSYDVKMKEKGDIPEGYSVSREKKERFSLILESASTNQTSMYLCASSPQTGYHEQFFGPGTRLTVL.